This T cell receptor beta chain appears in the sequencing data of a study of T-cell reconstitution after alpha-beta-depleted transplantation in children. The germline V gene has CDR1 MNHEY and CDR2 SMNVEV (reference sequence). This CDR3 is 15 amino acids long. Trimming removed 2 bases at V and 3 bases at J, with 14 bases between. There are a few counts of this clonotype. Unique molecular identifiers were incorporated when the TCRbeta library was constructed. TCRdb itself ran the PCR reads through MiXCR, one entry per CDR3 protein. The data contain 200,000 to 300,000 distinct CDR3 sequences, approximately 12% of them singletons.

Sequenced material: PBMCs from the stem cell graft donor, taken from the stem cell graft. The clonotype originates from a human donor who donated a stem cell graft to a child with acute lymphoblastic leukemia. This chain links TRBV27 with TRBJ2-7; no clear D. The CDR3 loop reads CASSLIFETHYEQYF. CDR3 in DNA: TGTGCCAGCAGTTTAATATTCGAGACACACTACGAGCAGTACTTC.